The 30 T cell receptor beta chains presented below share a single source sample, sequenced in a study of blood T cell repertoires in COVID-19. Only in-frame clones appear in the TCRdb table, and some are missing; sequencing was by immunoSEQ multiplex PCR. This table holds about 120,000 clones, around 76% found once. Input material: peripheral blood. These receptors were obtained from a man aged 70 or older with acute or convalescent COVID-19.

The CDR3 DNA sequence: TGTGCCAGCAGTGCCCTGAGACAGTTACACCTCGGGGAGCTGTTTTTT. Protein sequence: CASSALRQLHLGELFF. This chain uses TRBV6-2 or TRBV6-3 with TRBJ2-2, with D maybe TRBD1 (5 bases). Trimming stripped 5 bases from V and 7 bases from J, with 20 bases between. CDR3 length equals 16 residues. In germline, CDR1 is MNHEY, CDR2 SVGEGT.

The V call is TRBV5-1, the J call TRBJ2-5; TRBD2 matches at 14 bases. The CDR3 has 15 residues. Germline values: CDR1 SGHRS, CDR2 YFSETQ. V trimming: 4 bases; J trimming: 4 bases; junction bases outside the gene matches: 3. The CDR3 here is CASSGGTSGGETQYF. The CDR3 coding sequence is TGCGCCAGCAGCGGCGGGACTAGCGGGGGAGAGACCCAGTACTTC.

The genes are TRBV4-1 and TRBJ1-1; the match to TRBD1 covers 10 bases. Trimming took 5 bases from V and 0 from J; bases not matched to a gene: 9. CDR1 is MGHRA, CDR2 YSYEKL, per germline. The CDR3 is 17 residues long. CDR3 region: CASSAWTGGTLNTEAFF. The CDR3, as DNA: TGCGCCAGCAGCGCCTGGACAGGGGGGACCTTGAACACTGAAGCTTTCTTT.

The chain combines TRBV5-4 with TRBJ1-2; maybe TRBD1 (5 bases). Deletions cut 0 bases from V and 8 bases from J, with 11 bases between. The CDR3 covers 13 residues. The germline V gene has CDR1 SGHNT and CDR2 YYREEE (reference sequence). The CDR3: CASSLAGGDGYTF. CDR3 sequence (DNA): TGTGCCAGCAGCTTGGCCGGGGGGGACGGCTACACCTTC.

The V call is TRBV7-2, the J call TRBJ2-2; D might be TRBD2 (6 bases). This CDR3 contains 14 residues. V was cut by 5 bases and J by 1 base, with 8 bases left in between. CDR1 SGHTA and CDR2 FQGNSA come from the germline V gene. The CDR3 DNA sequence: TGTGCCAGCAGCCACGGGGGGAACACCGGGGAGCTGTTTTTT. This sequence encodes CASSHGGNTGELFF. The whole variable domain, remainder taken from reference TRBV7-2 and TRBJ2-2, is GAGVSQSPSNKVTEKGKDVELRCDPISGHTALYWYRQSLGQGLEFLIYFQGNSAPDKSGLPSDRFSAERTGGSVSTLTIQRTQQEDSAVYLCASSHGGNTGELFFGEGSRLTVL.

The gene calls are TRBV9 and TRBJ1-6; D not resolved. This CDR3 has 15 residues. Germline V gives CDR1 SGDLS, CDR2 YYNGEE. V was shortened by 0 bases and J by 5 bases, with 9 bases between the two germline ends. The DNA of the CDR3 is TGTGCCAGCAGCGTAGGAAACACGAATAATTCACCCCTCCACTTT. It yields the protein CASSVGNTNNSPLHF.

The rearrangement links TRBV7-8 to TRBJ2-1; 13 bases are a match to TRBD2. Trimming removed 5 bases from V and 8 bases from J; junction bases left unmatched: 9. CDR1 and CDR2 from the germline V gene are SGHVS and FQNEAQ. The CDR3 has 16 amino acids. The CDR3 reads CASSPRLAGGGDEQFF. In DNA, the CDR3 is TGTGCCAGCAGCCCCCGACTAGCGGGGGGCGGGGATGAGCAGTTCTTC.

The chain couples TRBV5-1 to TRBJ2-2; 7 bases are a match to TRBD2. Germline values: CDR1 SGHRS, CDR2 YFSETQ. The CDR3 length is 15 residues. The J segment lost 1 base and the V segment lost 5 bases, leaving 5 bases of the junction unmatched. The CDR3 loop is CASSVAGGNTGELFF. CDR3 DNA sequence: TGCGCCAGCAGTGTAGCGGGTGGGAACACCGGGGAGCTGTTTTTT.

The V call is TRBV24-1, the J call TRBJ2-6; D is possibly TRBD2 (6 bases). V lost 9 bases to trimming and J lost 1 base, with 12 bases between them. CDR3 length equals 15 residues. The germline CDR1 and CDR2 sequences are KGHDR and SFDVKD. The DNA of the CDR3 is TGTGCCACCGGGACTGAGGGATCTGGGGCCAACGTCCTGACTTTC. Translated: CATGTEGSGANVLTF.

Written as DNA, the CDR3 is TGTGCCAGCCGCCGGGACAGGGGGCTTTCACCCCTCCACTTT. Translated, it gives CASRRDRGLSPLHF. V is TRBV2 and J is TRBJ1-6, with 12 bases lining up with TRBD1. Germline CDR1 and CDR2: SNHLY and FYNNEI. V lost 8 bases to trimming and J lost 9 bases; unmatched junction nucleotides: 5. The CDR3 covers 14 residues.

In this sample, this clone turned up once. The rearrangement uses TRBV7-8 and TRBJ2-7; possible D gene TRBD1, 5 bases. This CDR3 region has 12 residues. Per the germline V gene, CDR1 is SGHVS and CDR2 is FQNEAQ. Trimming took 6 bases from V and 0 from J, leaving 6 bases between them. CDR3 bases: TGTGCCAGCAGGGACAACTCCTACGAGCAGTACTTC. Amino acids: CASRDNSYEQYF.

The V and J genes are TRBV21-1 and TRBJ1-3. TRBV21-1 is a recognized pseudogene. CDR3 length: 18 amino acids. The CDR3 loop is CASSKEERRSRSGNTIYF. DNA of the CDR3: TGTGCCAGCAGCAAAGAGGAAAGGAGGTCACGGTCTGGAAACACCATATATTTT.

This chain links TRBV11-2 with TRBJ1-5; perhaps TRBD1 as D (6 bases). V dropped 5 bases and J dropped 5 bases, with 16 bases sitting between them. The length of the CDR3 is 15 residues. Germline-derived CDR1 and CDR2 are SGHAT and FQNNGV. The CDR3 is CASSRSTGRDQPQHF. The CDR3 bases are TGTGCCAGCAGCCGCTCGACAGGTCGGGATCAGCCCCAGCATTTT.

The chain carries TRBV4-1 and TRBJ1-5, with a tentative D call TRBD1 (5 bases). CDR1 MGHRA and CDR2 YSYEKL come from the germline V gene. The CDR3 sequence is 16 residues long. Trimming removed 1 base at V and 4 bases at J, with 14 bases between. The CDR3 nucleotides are TGCGCCAGCAGCCAAGGAGTGCAGGGTGTAAATCAGCCCCAGCATTTT. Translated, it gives CASSQGVQGVNQPQHF.

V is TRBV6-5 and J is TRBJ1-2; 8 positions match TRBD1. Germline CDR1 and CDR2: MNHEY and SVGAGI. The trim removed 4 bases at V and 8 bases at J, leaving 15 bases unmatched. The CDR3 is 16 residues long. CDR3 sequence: CASSSSPGQAPRGYTF. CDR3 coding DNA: TGTGCCAGCAGTTCCTCCCCGGGACAGGCCCCTCGGGGCTACACCTTC.

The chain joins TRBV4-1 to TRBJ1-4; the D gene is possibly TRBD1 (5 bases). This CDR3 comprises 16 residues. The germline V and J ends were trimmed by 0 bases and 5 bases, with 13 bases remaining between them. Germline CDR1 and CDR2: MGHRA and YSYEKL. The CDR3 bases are TGCGCCAGCAGCCAAGATAGCGGGGGAGAAAATGAAAAACTGTTTTTT. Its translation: CASSQDSGGENEKLFF.

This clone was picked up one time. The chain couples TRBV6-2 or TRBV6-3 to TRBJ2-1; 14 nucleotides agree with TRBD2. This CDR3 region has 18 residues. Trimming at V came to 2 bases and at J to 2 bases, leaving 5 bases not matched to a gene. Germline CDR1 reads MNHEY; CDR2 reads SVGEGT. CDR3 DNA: TGTGCCAGCAGTTACGGAGGACTAGCGGGGGGCCCCTACAATGAGCAGTTCTTC. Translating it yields CASSYGGLAGGPYNEQFF.

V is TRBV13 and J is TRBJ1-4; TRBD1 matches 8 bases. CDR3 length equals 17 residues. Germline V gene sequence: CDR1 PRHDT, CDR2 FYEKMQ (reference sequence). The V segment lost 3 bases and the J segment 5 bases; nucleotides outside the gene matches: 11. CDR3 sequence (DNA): TGTGCCAGCAGCTTTTCAGGGGGCGCGGCCCCGAATGAAAAACTGTTTTTT. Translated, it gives CASSFSGGAAPNEKLFF.

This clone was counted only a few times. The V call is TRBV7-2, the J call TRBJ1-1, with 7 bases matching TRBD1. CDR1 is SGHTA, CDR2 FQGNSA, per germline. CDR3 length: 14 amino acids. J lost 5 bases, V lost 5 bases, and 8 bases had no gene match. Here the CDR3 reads CASSLTGMRTEAFF. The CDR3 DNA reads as TGTGCCAGCAGCCTGACAGGGATGAGGACTGAAGCTTTCTTT.

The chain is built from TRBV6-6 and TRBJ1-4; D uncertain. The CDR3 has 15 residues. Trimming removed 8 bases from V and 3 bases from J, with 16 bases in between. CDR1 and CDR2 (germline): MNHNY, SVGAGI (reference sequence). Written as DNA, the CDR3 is TGTGCCAGCCAATCCCCCGGGAGGTCTAATGAAAAACTGTTTTTT. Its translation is CASQSPGRSNEKLFF.

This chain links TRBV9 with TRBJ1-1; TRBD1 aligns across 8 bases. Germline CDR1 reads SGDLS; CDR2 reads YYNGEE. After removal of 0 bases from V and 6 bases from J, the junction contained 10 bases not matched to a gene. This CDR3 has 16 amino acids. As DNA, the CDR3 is TGTGCCAGCAGCGTAGATTGGCGGCAGGGGGCCGCTGAAGCTTTCTTT. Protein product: CASSVDWRQGAAEAFF.

The CDR3 DNA is TGCGCCAGCAGCCAATACGGGACAGTGAACACCGGGGAGCTGTTTTTT. As protein: CASSQYGTVNTGELFF. This chain connects TRBV4-3 to TRBJ2-2; 7 bases match TRBD1. Germline V gene lookup returns CDR1 LGHNA and CDR2 YSLEER. After removal of 2 bases from V and 1 base from J, the junction contained 4 bases not matched to a gene. The CDR3 extends over 16 amino acids.

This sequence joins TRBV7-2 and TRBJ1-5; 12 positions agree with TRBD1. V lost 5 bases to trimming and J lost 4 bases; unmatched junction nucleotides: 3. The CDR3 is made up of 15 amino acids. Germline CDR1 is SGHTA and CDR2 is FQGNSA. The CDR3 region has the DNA TGTGCCAGCAGCCGGGACAGGGGGCCTAATCAGCCCCAGCATTTT. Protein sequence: CASSRDRGPNQPQHF. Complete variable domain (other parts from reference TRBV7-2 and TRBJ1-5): GAGVSQSPSNKVTEKGKDVELRCDPISGHTALYWYRQSLGQGLEFLIYFQGNSAPDKSGLPSDRFSAERTGGSVSTLTIQRTQQEDSAVYLCASSRDRGPNQPQHFGDGTRLSIL.

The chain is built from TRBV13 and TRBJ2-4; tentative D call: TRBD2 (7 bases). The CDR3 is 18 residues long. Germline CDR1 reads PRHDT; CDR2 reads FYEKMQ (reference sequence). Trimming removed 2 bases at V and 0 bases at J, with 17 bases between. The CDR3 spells CASSLSSGQMLAKNIQYF. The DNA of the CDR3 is TGTGCCAGCAGCTTATCTAGCGGACAGATGCTAGCCAAAAACATTCAGTACTTC.

The DNA of the CDR3 is TGCGCCAGCAGCACTTTGAGGCGGGGGCACACGAACACCGGGGAGCTGTTTTTT. This encodes CASSTLRRGHTNTGELFF. The gene calls are TRBV4-3 and TRBJ2-2; tentative D call: TRBD2 (7 bases). The CDR3 is 18 residues long. The ends were cut back, 5 bases at V and 0 bases at J, with 19 bases in the middle. Germline lookup yields CDR1 LGHNA and CDR2 YSLEER.

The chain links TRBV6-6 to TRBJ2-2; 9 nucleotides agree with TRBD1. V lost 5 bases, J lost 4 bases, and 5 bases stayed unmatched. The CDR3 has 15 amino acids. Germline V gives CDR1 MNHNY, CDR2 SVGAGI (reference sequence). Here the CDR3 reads CASSPGTGPTGELFF. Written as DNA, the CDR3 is TGTGCCAGCAGTCCCGGGACAGGGCCCACCGGGGAGCTGTTTTTT.

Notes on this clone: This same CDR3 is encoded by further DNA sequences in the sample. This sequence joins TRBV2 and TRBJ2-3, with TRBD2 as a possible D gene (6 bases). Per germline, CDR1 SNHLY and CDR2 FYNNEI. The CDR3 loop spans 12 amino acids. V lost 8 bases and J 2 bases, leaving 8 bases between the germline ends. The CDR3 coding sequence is TGTGCCAGCCGCGGGGACACAGATACGCAGTATTTT. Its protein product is CASRGDTDTQYF.

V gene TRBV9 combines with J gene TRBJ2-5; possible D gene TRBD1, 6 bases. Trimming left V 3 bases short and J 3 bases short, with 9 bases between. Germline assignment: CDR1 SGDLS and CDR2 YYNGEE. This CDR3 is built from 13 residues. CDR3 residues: CASSDRVEETQYF. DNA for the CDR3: TGTGCCAGCAGCGACAGGGTGGAAGAGACCCAGTACTTC.

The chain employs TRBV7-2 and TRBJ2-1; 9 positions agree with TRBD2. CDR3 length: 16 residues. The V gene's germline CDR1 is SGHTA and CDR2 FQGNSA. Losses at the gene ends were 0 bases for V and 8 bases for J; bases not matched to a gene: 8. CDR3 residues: CASSLAGGGASDEQFF. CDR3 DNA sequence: TGTGCCAGCAGCTTAGCGGGCGGGGGGGCTAGCGATGAGCAGTTCTTC.

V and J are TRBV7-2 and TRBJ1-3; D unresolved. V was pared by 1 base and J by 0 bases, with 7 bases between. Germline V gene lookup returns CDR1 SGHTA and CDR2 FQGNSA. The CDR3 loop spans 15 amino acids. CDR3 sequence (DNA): TGTGCCAGCAGCTTAGGCCAGGTCTCTGGAAACACCATATATTTT. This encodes CASSLGQVSGNTIYF.